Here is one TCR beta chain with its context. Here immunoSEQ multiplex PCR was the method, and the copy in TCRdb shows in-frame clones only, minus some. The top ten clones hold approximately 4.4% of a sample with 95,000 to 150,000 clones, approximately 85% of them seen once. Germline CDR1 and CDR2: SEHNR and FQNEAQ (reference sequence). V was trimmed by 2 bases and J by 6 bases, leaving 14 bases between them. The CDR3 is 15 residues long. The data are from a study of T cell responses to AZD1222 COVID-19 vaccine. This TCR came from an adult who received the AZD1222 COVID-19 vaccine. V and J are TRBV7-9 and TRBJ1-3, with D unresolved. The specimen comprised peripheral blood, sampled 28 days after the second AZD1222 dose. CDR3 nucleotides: TGTGCCAGCAGCTTACCACCGGATGCCTTAAACACCATATATTTT. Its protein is CASSLPPDALNTIYF.